These T cell receptor beta chains were read from a single sample in a study of control samples from healthy donors and cancer patients. Data came from immunoSEQ multiplex PCR; TCRdb stores just in-frame clones and leaves some out. The data show about 120,000 clones, around 92% seen once. Sequenced: blood. The source is a man aged 45-65 years in good health. CDR3s leave out the opening cysteine and the closing phenylalanine or tryptophan. Fields, in order: J gene, V gene, CDR3 length, CDR3 protein.

TRBJ1-4 | TRBV29-1 | 11 | SAGRDTYEKLF
TRBJ1-2 | TRBV3-1/TRBV3-2 | 11 | ASSQMGTGGYT
TRBJ1-1 | TRBV9 | 11 | ASSVEQNTEAF
TRBJ1-3 | TRBV29-1 | 12 | SVTYSEDGNTIY
TRBJ2-1 | TRBV24-1 | 14 | ATSDPGTSTYNEQF
TRBJ2-2 | TRBV7-2 | 14 | ASSPTALGNTGELF
TRBJ2-3 | TRBV24-1 | 14 | ATSDPSDRLPDTQY
TRBJ2-3 | TRBV5-1 | 16 | ASSTPSGGAISTDTQY
TRBJ2-2 | TRBV10-3 | 15 | AISDPMRGGNTGELF
TRBJ2-5 | TRBV4-3 | 13 | ASSQGQAGGETQY
TRBJ2-7 | TRBV29-1 | 10 | SVTGTGYEQY
TRBJ1-3 | TRBV27 | 13 | ASARGMDSGNTIY
TRBJ2-1 | TRBV24-1 | 15 | ATSDLTGRGDGNEQF
TRBJ1-2 | TRBV28 | 9 | ASSWGLGYT
TRBJ1-4 | TRBV6-1 | 13 | ASSVQDTYNEKLF
TRBJ1-3 | TRBV3-1/TRBV3-2 | 12 | ASMNRGWGNTIY
TRBJ1-2 | TRBV5-6 | 9 | ASSSGRGYT
TRBJ1-3 | TRBV27 | 12 | ASSLSRQGNTIY
TRBJ1-2 | TRBV6-6 | 8 | ASGGYGYT
TRBJ1-3 | TRBV2 | 12 | ASSLGTTGNTIY
TRBJ2-3 | TRBV7-2 | 12 | ASSPGQSTDTQY
TRBJ2-3 | TRBV7-6 | 15 | ASSLTASGGVTDTQY
TRBJ1-2 | TRBV5-1 | 11 | ASSPDGTGGYT
TRBJ1-6 | TRBV10-3 | 11 | AITRGINSPLH
TRBJ2-7 | TRBV7-2 | 13 | ASSLGDRQTYEQY
TRBJ1-2 | TRBV6-6 | 13 | ASSLAGATGYGYT
TRBJ2-1 | TRBV5-4 | 13 | ASSPGLVEGNEQF
TRBJ1-2 | TRBV6-1 | 11 | ASSEAGGVGYT
TRBJ1-6 | TRBV10-2 | 12 | ASSGQGYNSPLH
TRBJ2-7 | TRBV29-1 | 11 | SARGGRGSEQY
TRBJ1-4 | TRBV28 | 13 | ASSSRQGVNEKLF
TRBJ2-1 | TRBV29-1 | 14 | SVSYSGGATDNEQF
TRBJ2-6 | TRBV25-1 | 12 | ASSDSTGANVLT
TRBJ2-5 | TRBV19 | 12 | ASSIDSGQETQY
TRBJ1-4 | TRBV5-1 | 12 | ASSLRQENEKLF
TRBJ1-5 | TRBV3-1/TRBV3-2 | 13 | ASSPDSGRNQPQH